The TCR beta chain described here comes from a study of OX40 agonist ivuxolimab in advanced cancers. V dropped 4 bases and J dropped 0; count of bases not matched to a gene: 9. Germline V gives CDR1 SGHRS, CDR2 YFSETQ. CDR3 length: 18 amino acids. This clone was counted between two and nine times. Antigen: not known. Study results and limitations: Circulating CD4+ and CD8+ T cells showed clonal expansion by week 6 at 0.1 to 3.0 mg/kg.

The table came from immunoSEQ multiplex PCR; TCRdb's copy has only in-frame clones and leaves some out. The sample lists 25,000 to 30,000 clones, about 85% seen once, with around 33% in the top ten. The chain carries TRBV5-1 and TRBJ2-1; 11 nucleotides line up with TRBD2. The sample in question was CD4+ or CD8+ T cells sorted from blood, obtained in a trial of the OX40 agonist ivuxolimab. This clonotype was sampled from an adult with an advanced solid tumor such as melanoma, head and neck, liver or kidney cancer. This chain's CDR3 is CASSATGLAESSYNEQFF. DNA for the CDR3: TGCGCCAGCAGCGCCACGGGACTAGCGGAGAGCTCCTACAATGAGCAGTTCTTC.